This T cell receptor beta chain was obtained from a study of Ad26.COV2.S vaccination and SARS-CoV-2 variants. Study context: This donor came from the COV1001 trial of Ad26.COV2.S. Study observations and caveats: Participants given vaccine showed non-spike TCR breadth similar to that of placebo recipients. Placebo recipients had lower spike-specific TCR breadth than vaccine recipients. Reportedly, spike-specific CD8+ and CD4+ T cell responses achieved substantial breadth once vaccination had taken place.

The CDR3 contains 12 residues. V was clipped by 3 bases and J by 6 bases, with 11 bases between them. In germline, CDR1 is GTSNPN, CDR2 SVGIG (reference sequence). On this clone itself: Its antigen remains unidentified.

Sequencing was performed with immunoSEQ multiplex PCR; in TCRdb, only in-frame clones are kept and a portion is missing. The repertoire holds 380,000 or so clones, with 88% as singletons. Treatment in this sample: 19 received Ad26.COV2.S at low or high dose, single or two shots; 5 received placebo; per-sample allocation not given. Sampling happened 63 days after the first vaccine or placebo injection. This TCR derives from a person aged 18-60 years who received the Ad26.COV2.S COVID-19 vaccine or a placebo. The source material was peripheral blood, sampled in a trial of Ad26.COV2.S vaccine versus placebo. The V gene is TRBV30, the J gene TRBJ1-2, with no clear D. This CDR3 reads CAWSPGIHGYTF. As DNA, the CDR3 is TGTGCCTGGAGCCCGGGAATTCATGGCTACACCTTC.